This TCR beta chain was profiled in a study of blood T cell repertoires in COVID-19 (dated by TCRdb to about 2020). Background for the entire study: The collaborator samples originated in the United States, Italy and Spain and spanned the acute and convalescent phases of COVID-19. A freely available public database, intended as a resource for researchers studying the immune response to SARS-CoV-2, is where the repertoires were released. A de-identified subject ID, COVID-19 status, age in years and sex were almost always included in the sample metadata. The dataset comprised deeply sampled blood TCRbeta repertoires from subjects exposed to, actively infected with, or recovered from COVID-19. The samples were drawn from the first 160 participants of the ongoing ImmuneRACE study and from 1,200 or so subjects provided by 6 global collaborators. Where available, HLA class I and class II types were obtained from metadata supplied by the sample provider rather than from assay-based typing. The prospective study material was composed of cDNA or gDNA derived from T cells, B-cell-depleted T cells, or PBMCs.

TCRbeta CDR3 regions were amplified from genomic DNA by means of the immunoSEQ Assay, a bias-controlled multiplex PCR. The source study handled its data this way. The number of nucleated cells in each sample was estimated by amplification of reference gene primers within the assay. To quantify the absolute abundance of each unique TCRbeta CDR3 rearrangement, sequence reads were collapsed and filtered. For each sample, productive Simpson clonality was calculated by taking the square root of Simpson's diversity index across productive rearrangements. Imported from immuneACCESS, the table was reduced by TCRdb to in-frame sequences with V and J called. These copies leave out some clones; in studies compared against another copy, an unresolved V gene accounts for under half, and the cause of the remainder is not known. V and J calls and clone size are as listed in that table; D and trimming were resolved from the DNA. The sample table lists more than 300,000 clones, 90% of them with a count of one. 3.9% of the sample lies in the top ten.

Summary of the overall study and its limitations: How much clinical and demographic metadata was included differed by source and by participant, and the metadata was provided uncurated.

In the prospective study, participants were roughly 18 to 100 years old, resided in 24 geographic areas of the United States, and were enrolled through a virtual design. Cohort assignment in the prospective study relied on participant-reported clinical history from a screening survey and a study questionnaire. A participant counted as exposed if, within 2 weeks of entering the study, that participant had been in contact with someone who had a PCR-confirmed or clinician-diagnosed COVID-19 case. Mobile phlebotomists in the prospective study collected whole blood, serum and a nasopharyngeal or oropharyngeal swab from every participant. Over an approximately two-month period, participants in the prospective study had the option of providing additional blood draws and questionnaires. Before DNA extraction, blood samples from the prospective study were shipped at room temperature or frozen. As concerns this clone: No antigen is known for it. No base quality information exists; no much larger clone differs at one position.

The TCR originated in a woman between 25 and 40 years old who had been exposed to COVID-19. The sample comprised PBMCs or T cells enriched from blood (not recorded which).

The DNA sequence is as follows: TGTGCCAGTAGTACACGTAGGGAGACGGGCAATTCACCCCTCCACTTT. Translated, this is CASSTRRETGNSPLHF. The chain is encoded by TRBV19 joined to TRBJ1-6; no D gene can be assigned with confidence. As encoded in the germline V gene (reference sequence), CDR1 is LNHDA while CDR2 is SQIVND. The CDR3, from cysteine to phenylalanine, totals 16 residues. Of all the DNA, just the CDR3 is kept, 48 bases in frame from base 1. Deletion took 4 bases off V and 7 bases off J, with a span of 17 bases between the germline ends. With all but the CDR3 taken from the reference TRBV19 and TRBJ1-6 genes, the full variable domain is: DGGITQSPKYLFRKEGQNVTLSCEQNLNHDAMYWYRQDPGQGLRLIYYSQIVNDFQKGDIAEGYSVSREKKESFPLTVTSAQKNPTAFYLCASSTRRETGNSPLHFGNGTRLTVT.